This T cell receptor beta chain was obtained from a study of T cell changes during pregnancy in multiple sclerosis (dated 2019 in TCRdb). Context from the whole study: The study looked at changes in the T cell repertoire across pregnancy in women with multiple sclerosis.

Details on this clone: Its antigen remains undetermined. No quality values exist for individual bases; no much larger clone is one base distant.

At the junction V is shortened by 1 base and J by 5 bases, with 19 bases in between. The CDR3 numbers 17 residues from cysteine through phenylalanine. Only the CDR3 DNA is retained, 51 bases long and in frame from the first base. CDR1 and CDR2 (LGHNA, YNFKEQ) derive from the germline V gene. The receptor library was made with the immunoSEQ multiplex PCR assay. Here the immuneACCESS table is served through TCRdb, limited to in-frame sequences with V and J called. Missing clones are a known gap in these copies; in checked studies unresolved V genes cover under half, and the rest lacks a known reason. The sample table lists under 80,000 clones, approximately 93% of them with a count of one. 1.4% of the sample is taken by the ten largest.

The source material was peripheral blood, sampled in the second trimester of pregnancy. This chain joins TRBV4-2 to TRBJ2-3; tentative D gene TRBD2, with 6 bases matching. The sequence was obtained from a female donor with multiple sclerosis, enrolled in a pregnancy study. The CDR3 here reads CASSQAAPGGFEDTQYF. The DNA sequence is TGTGCCAGCAGCCAAGCGGCTCCCGGGGGATTTGAAGATACGCAGTATTTT.